This T cell receptor (beta chain) is drawn from a study of cytomegalovirus exposure and HLA in healthy donors. Trimming stripped 9 bases from V and 0 bases from J, with 18 bases between. This CDR3 contains 15 residues. Germline values: CDR1 MNHNS, CDR2 SASEGT. PCR amplification relied on 60 Vbeta primers (plus 13 Jbeta primers). Using immunoSEQ multiplex PCR, the repertoire was profiled, and TCRdb retains in-frame clones only, with some absent. The sample has 150,000 to 250,000 clones; approximately 85% are singletons. Source material: PBMCs. This chain connects TRBV6-1 to TRBJ2-7; possibly TRBD1 for D (6 bases). This sequence was found in a woman between 50 and 59 years old in good health and CMV-seronegative. The CDR3 sequence: CASFLDRASSYEQYF. The CDR3 DNA follows: TGTGCCAGTTTTTTGGACAGAGCTAGCTCCTACGAGCAGTACTTC.